The TCR beta chain described here comes from a study of blood T cell repertoires in COVID-19. Background on the study: Nucleic acid was either cDNA or gDNA, and it came from T cells, B-cell-depleted T cells, or PBMCs.

Methods used by the authors: Amplification of reference gene primers provided the estimated nucleated cell counts. Profiled with immunoSEQ multiplex PCR; TCRdb holds only in-frame clones, not every one. V and J calls and clone size follow that table, whereas D and trimming were derived from the DNA. The sample records around 280,000 clones, around 90% being singletons. CDR1 and CDR2 (germline): LNHDA, SQIVND (reference sequence). This CDR3 contains 14 residues. V was pared by 5 bases and J by 1 base, with 11 bases between. V usage is TRBV19 and J usage is TRBJ1-1; D is undetermined. Sequenced input: PBMCs or T cells enriched from blood (not recorded which). This sequence originates from a woman between 35 and 50 years old who had recovered from COVID-19. The CDR3 coding sequence is TGTGCCAGTAGTCCCTGGGCCGAGAACACTGAAGCTTTCTTT. This codes for CASSPWAENTEAFF.